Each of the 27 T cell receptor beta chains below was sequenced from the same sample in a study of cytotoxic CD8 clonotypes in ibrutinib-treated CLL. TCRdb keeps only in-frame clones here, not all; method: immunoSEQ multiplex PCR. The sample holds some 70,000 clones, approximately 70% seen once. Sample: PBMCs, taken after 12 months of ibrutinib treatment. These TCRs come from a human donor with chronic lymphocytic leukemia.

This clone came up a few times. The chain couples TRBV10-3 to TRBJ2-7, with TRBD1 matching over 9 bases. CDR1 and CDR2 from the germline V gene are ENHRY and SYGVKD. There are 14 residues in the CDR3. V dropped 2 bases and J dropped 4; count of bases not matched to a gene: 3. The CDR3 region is CAISEGTGRYEQYF. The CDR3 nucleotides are TGTGCCATCAGTGAGGGGACAGGGAGGTACGAGCAGTACTTC.

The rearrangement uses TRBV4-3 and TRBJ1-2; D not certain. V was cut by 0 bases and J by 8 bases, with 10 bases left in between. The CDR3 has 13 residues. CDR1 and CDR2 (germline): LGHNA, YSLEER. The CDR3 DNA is TGCGCCAGCAGCCAAGACGGCTTGAGGGGCTACACCTTC. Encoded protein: CASSQDGLRGYTF.

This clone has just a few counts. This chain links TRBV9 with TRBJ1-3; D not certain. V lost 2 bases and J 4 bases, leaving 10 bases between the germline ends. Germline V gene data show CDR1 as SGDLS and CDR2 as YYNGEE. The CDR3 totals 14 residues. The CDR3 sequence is CASSVEGRGNTIYF. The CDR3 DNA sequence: TGTGCCAGCAGCGTTGAAGGGAGAGGAAACACCATATATTTT. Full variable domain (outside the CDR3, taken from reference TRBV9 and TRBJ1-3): DSGVTQTPKHLITATGQRVTLRCSPRSGDLSVYWYQQSLDQGLQFLIQYYNGEERAKGNILERFSAQQFPDLHSELNLSSLELGDSALYFCASSVEGRGNTIYFGEGSWLTVV.

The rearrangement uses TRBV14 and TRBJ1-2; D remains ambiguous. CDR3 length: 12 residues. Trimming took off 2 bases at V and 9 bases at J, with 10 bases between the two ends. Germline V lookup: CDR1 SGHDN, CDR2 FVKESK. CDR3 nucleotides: TGTGCCAGCAGCCAAATGGGGTCGAGCTACACCTTC. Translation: CASSQMGSSYTF.

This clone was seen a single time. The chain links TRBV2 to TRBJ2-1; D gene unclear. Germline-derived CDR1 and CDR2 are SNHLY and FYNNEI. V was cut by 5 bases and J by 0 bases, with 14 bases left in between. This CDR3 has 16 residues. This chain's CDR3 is CASSRAPPGSYNEQFF. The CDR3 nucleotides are TGTGCCAGCAGTAGAGCCCCGCCGGGCTCCTACAATGAGCAGTTCTTC.

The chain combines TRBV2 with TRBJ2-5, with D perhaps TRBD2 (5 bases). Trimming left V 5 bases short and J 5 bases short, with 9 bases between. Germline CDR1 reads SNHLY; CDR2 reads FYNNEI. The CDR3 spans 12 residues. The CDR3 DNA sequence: TGTGCCAGCAGTCCTCGAGGGGAGACCCAGTACTTC. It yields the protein CASSPRGETQYF.

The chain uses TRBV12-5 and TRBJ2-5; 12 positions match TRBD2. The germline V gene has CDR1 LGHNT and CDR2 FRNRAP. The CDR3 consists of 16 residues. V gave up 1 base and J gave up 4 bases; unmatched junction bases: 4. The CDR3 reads CASGLGASGGAETQYF. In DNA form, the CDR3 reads TGTGCTAGTGGTTTGGGCGCTAGCGGGGGGGCAGAGACCCAGTACTTC.

This CDR3 reads CASSESHSHEKLFF. CDR3 DNA: TGTGCCAGCAGTGAATCCCACTCCCATGAAAAACTGTTTTTT. The chain combines TRBV2 with TRBJ1-4; D call uncertain. Between the trimmed V and J ends, which lost 2 bases and 6 bases, there was a span of 10 bases. The CDR3 has 14 amino acids. Germline CDR1 and CDR2: SNHLY and FYNNEI.

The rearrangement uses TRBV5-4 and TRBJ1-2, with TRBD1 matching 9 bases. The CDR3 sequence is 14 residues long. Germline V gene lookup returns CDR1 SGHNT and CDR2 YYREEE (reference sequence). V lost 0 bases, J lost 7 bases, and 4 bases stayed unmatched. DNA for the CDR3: TGTGCCAGCAGCTTGGTGGGGACAGGGACTGGCTACACCTTC. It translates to CASSLVGTGTGYTF.

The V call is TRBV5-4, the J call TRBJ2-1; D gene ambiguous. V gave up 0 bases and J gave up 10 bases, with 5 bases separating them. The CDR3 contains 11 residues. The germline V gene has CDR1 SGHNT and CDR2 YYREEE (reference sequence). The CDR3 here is CASSLETEQFF. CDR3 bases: TGTGCCAGCAGCTTGGAGACGGAGCAGTTCTTC.

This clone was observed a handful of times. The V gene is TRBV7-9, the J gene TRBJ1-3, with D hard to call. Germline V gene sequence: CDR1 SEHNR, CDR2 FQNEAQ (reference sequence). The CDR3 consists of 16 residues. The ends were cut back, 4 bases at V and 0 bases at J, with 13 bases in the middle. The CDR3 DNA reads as TGTGCCAGCAGCTCGGCAGGATCCCACTCTGGAAACACCATATATTTT. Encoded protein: CASSSAGSHSGNTIYF.

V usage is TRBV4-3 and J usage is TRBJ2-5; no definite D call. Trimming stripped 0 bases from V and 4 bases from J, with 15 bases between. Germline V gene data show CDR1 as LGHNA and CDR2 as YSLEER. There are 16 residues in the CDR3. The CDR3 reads CASSQDRIGSRETQYF. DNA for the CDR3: TGCGCCAGCAGCCAAGATAGGATTGGTTCGCGAGAGACCCAGTACTTC.

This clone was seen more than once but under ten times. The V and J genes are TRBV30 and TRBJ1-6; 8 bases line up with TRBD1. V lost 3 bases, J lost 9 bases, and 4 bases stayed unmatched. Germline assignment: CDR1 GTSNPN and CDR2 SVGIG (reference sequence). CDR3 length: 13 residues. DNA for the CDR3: TGTGCCTGGAGCCCCGGGACAGGTTCACCCCTCCACTTT. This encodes CAWSPGTGSPLHF.

CDR3 coding DNA: TGTGCTAGTGGTTTATATACGCAGTATTTT. Protein: CASGLYTQYF. The V call is TRBV12-5, the J call TRBJ2-3; D is uncertain. CDR1 LGHNT and CDR2 FRNRAP come from the germline V gene. This CDR3 has 10 amino acids. Trimming pared 3 bases from V and 7 bases from J, leaving 2 bases between.

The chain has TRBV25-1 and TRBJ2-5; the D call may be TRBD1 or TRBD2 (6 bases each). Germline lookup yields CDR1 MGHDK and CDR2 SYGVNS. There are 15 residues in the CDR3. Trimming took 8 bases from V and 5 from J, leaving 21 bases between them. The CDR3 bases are TGTGCCAGCCATGGCCCGAAAGGGGGGATGGAGACCCAGTACTTC. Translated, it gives CASHGPKGGMETQYF.

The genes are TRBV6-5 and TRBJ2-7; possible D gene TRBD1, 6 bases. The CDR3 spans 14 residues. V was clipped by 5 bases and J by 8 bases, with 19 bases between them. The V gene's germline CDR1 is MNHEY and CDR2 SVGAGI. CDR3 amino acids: CASSQGHQVVQQYF. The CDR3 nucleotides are TGTGCCAGCAGTCAGGGACACCAAGTAGTACAGCAGTACTTC.

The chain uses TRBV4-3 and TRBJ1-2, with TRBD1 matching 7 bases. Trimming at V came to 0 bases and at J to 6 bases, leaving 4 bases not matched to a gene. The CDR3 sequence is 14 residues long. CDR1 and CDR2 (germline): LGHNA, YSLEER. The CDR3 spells CASSQDRGRDGYTF. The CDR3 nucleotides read TGCGCCAGCAGCCAAGACAGGGGGAGGGATGGCTACACCTTC.

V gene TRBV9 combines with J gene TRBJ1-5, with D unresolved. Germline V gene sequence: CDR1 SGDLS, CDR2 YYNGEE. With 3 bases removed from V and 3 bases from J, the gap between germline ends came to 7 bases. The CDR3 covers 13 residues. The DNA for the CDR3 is TGTGCCAGCAGCGGGACCTTCAATCAGCCCCAGCATTTT. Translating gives CASSGTFNQPQHF.

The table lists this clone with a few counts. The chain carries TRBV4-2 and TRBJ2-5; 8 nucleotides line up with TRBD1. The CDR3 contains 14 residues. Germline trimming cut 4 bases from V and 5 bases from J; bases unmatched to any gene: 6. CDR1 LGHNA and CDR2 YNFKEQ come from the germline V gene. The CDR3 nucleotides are TGTGCCAGCAGCCGAGCAGGGGGCGAGGAGACCCAGTACTTC. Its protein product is CASSRAGGEETQYF.

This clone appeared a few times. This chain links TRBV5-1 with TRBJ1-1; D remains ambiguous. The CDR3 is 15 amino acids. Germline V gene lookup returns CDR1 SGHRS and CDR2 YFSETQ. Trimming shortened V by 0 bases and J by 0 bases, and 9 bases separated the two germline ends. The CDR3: CASSLGGAVNTEAFF. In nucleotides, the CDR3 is TGCGCCAGCAGCTTGGGCGGAGCAGTGAACACTGAAGCTTTCTTT.

The CDR3 DNA reads TGTGCCAGCAGCCCTAACAGGGCCCAAGAGACCCAGTACTTC. Translating it yields CASSPNRAQETQYF. The J gene is TRBJ2-5, the V gene TRBV6-5, with D possibly matching TRBD1 (6 bases). The CDR3 extends over 14 amino acids. The V gene's germline CDR1 is MNHEY and CDR2 SVGAGI. Between the trimmed V and J ends, which lost 6 bases and 1 base, there was a span of 12 bases.

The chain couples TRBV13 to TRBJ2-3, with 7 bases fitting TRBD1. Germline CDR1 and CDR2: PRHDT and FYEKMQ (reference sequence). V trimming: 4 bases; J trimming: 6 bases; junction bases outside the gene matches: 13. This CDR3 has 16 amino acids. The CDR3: CASSSTGRNVWDTQYF. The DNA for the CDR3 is TGTGCCAGCAGCTCGACAGGGAGAAACGTTTGGGATACGCAGTATTTT.

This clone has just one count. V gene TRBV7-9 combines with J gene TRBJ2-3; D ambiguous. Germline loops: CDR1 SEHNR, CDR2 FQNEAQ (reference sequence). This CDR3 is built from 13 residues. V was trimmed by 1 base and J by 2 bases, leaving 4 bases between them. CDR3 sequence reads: CASSLGITDTQYF. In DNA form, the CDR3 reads TGTGCCAGCAGCTTAGGAATCACAGATACGCAGTATTTT.

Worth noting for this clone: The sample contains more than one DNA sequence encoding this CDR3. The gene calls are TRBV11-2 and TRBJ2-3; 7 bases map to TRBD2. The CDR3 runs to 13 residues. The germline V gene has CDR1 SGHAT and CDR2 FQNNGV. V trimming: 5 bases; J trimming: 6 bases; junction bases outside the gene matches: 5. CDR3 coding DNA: TGTGCCAGCAGCCTCGGGCGGGGGGATACGCAGTATTTT. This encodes CASSLGRGDTQYF.

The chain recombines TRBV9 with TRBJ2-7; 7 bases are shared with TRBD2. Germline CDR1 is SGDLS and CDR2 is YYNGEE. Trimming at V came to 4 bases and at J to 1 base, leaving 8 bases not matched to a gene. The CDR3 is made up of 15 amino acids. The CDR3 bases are TGTGCCAGCAGCTGGGGTCAGCGGGGTTCCTACGAGCAGTACTTC. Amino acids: CASSWGQRGSYEQYF.

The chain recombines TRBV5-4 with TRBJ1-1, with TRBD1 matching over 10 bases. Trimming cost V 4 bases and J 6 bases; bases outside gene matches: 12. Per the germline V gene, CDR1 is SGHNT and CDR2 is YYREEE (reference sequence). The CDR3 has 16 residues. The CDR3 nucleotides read TGTGCCAGCAGCGTGAATCCCGGACAGGGGGGATCTGAAGCTTTCTTT. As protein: CASSVNPGQGGSEAFF.

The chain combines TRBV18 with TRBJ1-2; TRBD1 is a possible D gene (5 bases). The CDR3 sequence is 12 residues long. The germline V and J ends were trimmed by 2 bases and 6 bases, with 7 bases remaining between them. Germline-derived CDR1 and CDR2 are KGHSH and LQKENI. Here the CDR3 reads CASSPGADGYTF. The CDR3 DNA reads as TGTGCCAGCTCACCAGGGGCTGATGGCTACACCTTC.